Below, one T cell receptor (beta chain) is given with its context. The antigen remains unidentified. The data originate from a study of early T cells in non-severe SARS-CoV-2 infection. Background on the study: From unsorted whole blood, bulk RNA was sequenced, and the chains remained unpaired.

Researchers tagged individual cDNA molecules with unique molecular identifiers. TCRdb reanalysed the 5' RACE reads using MiXCR and keeps one entry per CDR3 protein. Of some 67,000 distinct CDR3 sequences listed, more than 8.5% are singletons. Broader study findings: Matches to VDJdb favored anti-spike CD8 responses and missed private and CD4 specificities.

This CDR3 has 12 residues. Germline CDR1 SGDLS, CDR2 YYNGEE. V was trimmed by 4 bases and J by 5 bases, leaving 8 bases between them. The material sequenced was whole blood, taken at baseline. The V and J genes are TRBV9 and TRBJ2-3; D gene uncertain. The sequence was collected from an adult who was a healthcare worker with PCR-confirmed SARS-CoV-2 infection or an uninfected control (not recorded which). The CDR3 region is CASSPVLDTQYF. The CDR3 nucleotides read TGTGCCAGCAGCCCCGTCTTAGATACGCAGTATTTT. Filled out from reference TRBV9 and TRBJ2-3, the complete variable domain reads DSGVTQTPKHLITATGQRVTLRCSPRSGDLSVYWYQQSLDQGLQFLIQYYNGEERAKGNILERFSAQQFPDLHSELNLSSLELGDSALYFCASSPVLDTQYFGPGTRLTVL.